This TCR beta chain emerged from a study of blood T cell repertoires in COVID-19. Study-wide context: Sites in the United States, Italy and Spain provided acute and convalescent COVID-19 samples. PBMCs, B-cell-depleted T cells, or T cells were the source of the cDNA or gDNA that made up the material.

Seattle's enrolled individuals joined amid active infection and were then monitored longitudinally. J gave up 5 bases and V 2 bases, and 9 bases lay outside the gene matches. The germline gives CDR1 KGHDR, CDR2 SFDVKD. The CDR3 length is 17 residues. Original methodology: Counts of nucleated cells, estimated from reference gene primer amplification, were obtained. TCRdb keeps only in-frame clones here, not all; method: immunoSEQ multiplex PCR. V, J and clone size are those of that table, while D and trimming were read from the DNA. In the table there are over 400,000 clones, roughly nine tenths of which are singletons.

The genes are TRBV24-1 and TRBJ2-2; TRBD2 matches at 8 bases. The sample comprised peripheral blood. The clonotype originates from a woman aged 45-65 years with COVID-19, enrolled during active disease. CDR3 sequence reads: CATSDSIGGVRTGELFF. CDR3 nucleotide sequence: TGTGCCACCAGTGATTCCATCGGGGGGGTGAGGACCGGGGAGCTGTTTTTT.